This TCR beta chain was found in a study of glioma-infiltrating T cells. Study as a whole: Glioma patients had dexamethasone for six or fewer days before surgery. Target coverage was about 4- to 10-fold for about a million blood T cells.

CDR1 and CDR2 (germline): MNHEY, SVGEGT. The CDR3 extends over 13 amino acids. This clonotype was counted between two and nine times. Its target is not known. One junction end does not reproduce the germline sequence, and a read error may be involved. Using RNA template, CDR3s of TCR alpha and beta were amplified with iRepertoire arm-PCR. One-step reverse transcription and amplification started from around 100-400 ng of tissue mRNA or PBMC total RNA. TCRdb called the multiplex PCR reads again in MiXCR, with one record for every CDR3 protein. The sample yields about 380,000 distinct CDR3 sequences, around 45% seen once. Study-level points and caveats: A blood CDR3 motif signature was depleted in highly divergent patients.

The chain employs TRBV6-2 or TRBV6-3 and TRBJ2-1; D unresolved. This clonotype was obtained from a human donor with low-grade glioma or glioblastoma, undergoing nonglioma brain surgery, or in good health (not recorded which). Sequenced sample: glioma tissue, nonneoplastic brain tissue, or PBMCs (not recorded which). CDR3 nucleotide sequence: TGTGCCAGCAGTTACGTATCGGGCCGCAAGTGGGTCTTC. Protein sequence: CASSYVSGRKWVF.